The clone carrying this T cell receptor beta chain was seen repeatedly, ten times or more. Its antigen is undetermined. The data were obtained in a study of early T cells in non-severe SARS-CoV-2 infection. Study-wide points: Anti-spike CD8 responses were favored in VDJdb matching, and private and CD4 specificities were missed.

CDR1 and CDR2 (germline): DFQATT, SNEGSKA (reference sequence). V gave up 0 bases and J gave up 8 bases, with 10 bases separating them. This CDR3 has 12 residues. The protocol attached unique molecular identifiers to individual cDNA molecules. One entry per CDR3 protein, called by TCRdb with MiXCR from the 5' RACE reads. The data contain about 27,000 distinct CDR3 sequences, roughly 2.8% of them singletons. This receptor was obtained from an adult who was a healthcare worker with PCR-confirmed SARS-CoV-2 infection or an uninfected control (not recorded which). Sequenced material: whole blood. The rearrangement links TRBV20-1 to TRBJ1-1; no definite D call. CDR3 nucleotide sequence: TGCAGTGCTAGAGATCCTGGCGTCGAAGCTTTCTTT. This translates into CSARDPGVEAFF.